The TCR beta chain under discussion was sequenced for a study of cytomegalovirus exposure and HLA in healthy donors. This clone occurred a few times. Its cognate antigen is unknown. This CDR3 is 17 amino acids long. Germline loops: CDR1 SGDLS, CDR2 YYNGEE. V trimming: 3 bases; J trimming: 2 bases; junction bases outside the gene matches: 4. Study-level results: Data from an earlier analysis indicated that most TCR beta V segments were productive either about 87% or about 30% of the time. The study listed roughly 160 cytomegalovirus-associated TCR beta chains. A later analysis reportedly identified an Asian-associated ancestry cluster as carrying fewer N-insertions than the approximately 670-donor mean. A later analysis by the authors found several of the most significant clusters apparently linked to common viral pathogens.

PCR employed 60 Vbeta and 13 Jbeta primers. Produced via immunoSEQ multiplex PCR; TCRdb's table is partial and in-frame only. The repertoire includes some 97,000 clones, 75% of them detected once, and less than 15% sits in the top ten. The origin of this receptor is a male donor in good health and CMV-seropositive. This chain joins TRBV9 and TRBJ2-2, with 13 nucleotides matching TRBD2. The sequenced material came from PBMCs. The CDR3: CASSAGLAGRNTGELFF. The DNA of the CDR3 is TGTGCCAGCAGCGCGGGACTAGCGGGGAGAAACACCGGGGAGCTGTTTTTT.